This entry is about one TCR beta chain. This record belongs to a study of control samples from healthy donors and cancer patients. Germline CDR1 reads LGHDT; CDR2 reads YNNKEL (reference sequence). The CDR3 length is 15 residues. The V end was cut by 1 base, the J end by 7 bases, with 14 bases between. Produced via immunoSEQ multiplex PCR; TCRdb's table is partial and in-frame only. The table includes fewer than 120,000 clones, around 87% detected once. Sample: PBMCs. The receptor was isolated from a woman aged 55 to 70 with lung cancer. This sequence joins TRBV3-1 (or the pseudogene TRBV3-2) and TRBJ1-5; D perhaps matches TRBD1 (6 bases). CDR3 in DNA: TGTGCCAGCAGCCAAGGGGGGGGCAGTAGGCAGCCCCAGCATTTT. Translated: CASSQGGGSRQPQHF.